These T cell receptor beta chains were read from a single sample in a study of beta chain features in type 1 diabetes. Only in-frame clones appear in the TCRdb table, and some are missing; sequencing was by immunoSEQ multiplex PCR. This sample has approximately 250,000 clones; over 7.5% occur once, and the top ten carry 0.03% to 0.04%. Sequenced sample: naive CD4+ T cells from blood. Receptor source: a woman between 18 and 29 years old in good health. CDR3s include the opening cysteine and the closing phenylalanine or tryptophan. Fields, in order: clone size, V gene, J gene, D gene, CDR3 protein, CDR3 DNA. D genes are given only for firm matches. Size is omitted from some rows. Given values are once, few, many or a class for expanded clones.

>few|TRBV5-1|TRBJ2-5|TRBD2
CASSPGTSGGETQYF
TGCGCCAGCAGCCCGGGGACTAGCGGGGGAGAGACCCAGTACTTC
>.|TRBV29-1|TRBJ2-3|TRBD2
CSVRTRARLAGGDTDTQYF
TGCAGCGTTCGGACGCGGGCCAGACTAGCGGGAGGGGACACAGATACGCAGTATTTT
>few|TRBV6-5|TRBJ2-2|.
CASRDSGNTGELFF
TGTGCCAGCAGGGATAGCGGGAACACCGGGGAGCTGTTTTTT
>.|TRBV5-1|TRBJ1-2|.
CASSGVSLANYGYTF
TGCGCCAGCAGCGGAGTGAGTCTTGCTAACTATGGCTACACCTTC
>.|TRBV18|TRBJ2-2|.
CASSPKEQKTGELFF
TGTGCCAGCTCACCGAAGGAACAGAAAACCGGGGAGCTGTTTTTT
>.|TRBV28|TRBJ2-7|.
CASSLGSPYEQYF
TGTGCCAGCAGTTTGGGGAGCCCCTACGAGCAGTACTTC
>.|TRBV6-5|TRBJ2-2|TRBD1
CASKNDRAAGELFF
TGTGCCAGCAAAAATGACAGGGCTGCCGGGGAGCTGTTTTTT
>.|TRBV28|TRBJ1-1|.
CASSSFAPDRGTEAFF
TGTGCCAGCAGTTCCTTTGCTCCGGACCGGGGCACTGAAGCTTTCTTT
>.|TRBV18|TRBJ2-3|TRBD2
CASSSQTSGGTDTQYF
TGTGCCAGCTCATCACAGACTAGCGGGGGCACAGATACGCAGTATTTT
>.|TRBV7-9|TRBJ2-1|TRBD2
CASSRLAGGSYNEQFF
TGTGCCAGCAGCCGACTAGCGGGGGGATCCTACAATGAGCAGTTCTTC
>few|TRBV21-1|TRBJ2-1|.
CASKWDGLAGGRSYNEQFF
TGTGCCAGCAAATGGGATGGACTAGCGGGAGGCCGCTCCTACAATGAGCAGTTCTTC
>many|TRBV30|TRBJ2-7|TRBD2
CAWRGGRYEQYF
TGTGCCTGGAGGGGAGGGCGGTACGAGCAGTACTTC
>few|TRBV7-2|TRBJ2-1|TRBD2
CASSLFAGGPTYNEQFF
TGTGCCAGCAGCTTATTTGCGGGAGGCCCCACTTACAATGAGCAGTTCTTC
>.|TRBV29-1|TRBJ1-4|.
CSVVPGSSSTNEKLFF
TGCAGCGTTGTCCCTGGCAGTTCCTCAACTAATGAAAAACTGTTTTTT
>.|TRBV7-8|TRBJ1-5|TRBD1
CASSLRGQGYSNQPQHF
TGTGCCAGCAGCTTGAGAGGACAGGGCTATAGCAATCAGCCCCAGCATTTT
>.|TRBV5-1|TRBJ2-7|.
CASSPRDSPYEQYF
TGCGCCAGCAGCCCGCGGGACAGCCCCTACGAGCAGTACTTC
>many|TRBV15|TRBJ2-1|.
CATSRVGTGATRKIF
.
>.|TRBV5-1|TRBJ2-1|TRBD1
CASSLGGTGNYNEQFF
TGCGCCAGCAGCTTGGGCGGGACAGGGAACTACAATGAGCAGTTCTTC
>.|TRBV6-5|TRBJ2-2|.
CASSYSVSRNTGELFF
TGTGCCAGCAGTTACTCAGTGTCGAGGAACACCGGGGAGCTGTTTTTT
>.|TRBV2|TRBJ2-7|TRBD2
CASSDSGSREQYF
TGTGCCAGCAGTGATAGCGGGAGCAGGGAGCAGTACTTC
>few|TRBV5-4|TRBJ1-2|TRBD1
CASSLEGASLGYTF
TGTGCCAGCAGCTTGGAGGGGGCTTCCTTGGGCTACACCTTC
>.|TRBV5-1|TRBJ2-7|.
CASRGSYEQYF
TGCGCCAGCAGGGGCAGCTACGAGCAGTACTTC
>few|TRBV29-1|TRBJ1-4|.
CSVAQGEKLFF
TGCAGCGTTGCGCAGGGTGAAAAACTGTTTTTT
>few|TRBV7-3|TRBJ2-2|.
CASSRNRNTGELFF
TGTGCCAGCAGCCGCAATAGAAACACCGGGGAGCTGTTTTTT
>few|TRBV6-5|TRBJ1-2|TRBD1
CASSYYRQGRYYGYTF
TGTGCCAGCAGTTACTACCGACAGGGACGTTACTATGGCTACACCTTC
>few|TRBV4-2|TRBJ2-1|.
CASSQDRGGARYNEQFF
TGTGCCAGCAGCCAAGATAGGGGGGGGGCGAGGTACAATGAGCAGTTCTTC
>.|TRBV18|TRBJ2-1|.
CASSPPRALNEQFF
TGTGCCAGCTCACCACCGAGAGCGCTCAATGAGCAGTTCTTC
>.|TRBV30|TRBJ1-5|.
CAWSGGLDQPQHF
TGTGCCTGGAGTGGGGGGCTCGATCAGCCCCAGCATTTT